One and the same sample provided the 32 T cell receptor beta chains below, sequenced in a study of graft-versus-host responses after intestinal transplantation. The table came from immunoSEQ multiplex PCR; TCRdb's copy has only in-frame clones and leaves some out. Of some 41,000 clones in the sample, under 95% are singletons; the top ten hold approximately 2.3%. Sequences were derived from PBMCs, sampled approximately 300 days after intestinal transplant. All receptors come from a human patient who received an intestinal transplant, so some T cells may come from the graft donor.

The V gene is TRBV7-2, the J gene TRBJ2-6, with no clear D. Germline loops: CDR1 SGHTA, CDR2 FQGNSA. This CDR3 contains 12 residues. V shed 1 base and J shed 5 bases, with 0 bases lying between them. For the CDR3, the DNA is TGTGCCAGCAGCTTAGGGGCCAACGTCCTGACTTTC. It yields the protein CASSLGANVLTF.

This chain links TRBV9 with TRBJ1-1, with D tentatively TRBD1 (6 bases). Germline V gives CDR1 SGDLS, CDR2 YYNGEE. Between the trimmed V and J ends, which lost 2 bases and 3 bases, there was a span of 23 bases. This CDR3 comprises 18 residues. The CDR3 nucleotides read TGTGCCAGCAGCGTCCAGGCGGCGACAGGAGGGGTAGACACTGAAGCTTTCTTT. Amino acids: CASSVQAATGGVDTEAFF.

The rearrangement uses TRBV30 and TRBJ1-1; D unclear. Per germline, CDR1 GTSNPN and CDR2 SVGIG (reference sequence). This CDR3 spans 14 amino acids. The V gene lost 1 base and the J gene lost 4 bases, with 13 bases spanning the gap. DNA of the CDR3: TGTGCCTGGAGTGGTCATCTCCGAATCACTGAAGCTTTCTTT. Encoded protein: CAWSGHLRITEAFF.

The J gene is TRBJ1-2, the V gene TRBV5-1; possible D gene TRBD1, 5 bases. Germline loops: CDR1 SGHRS, CDR2 YFSETQ. The CDR3 loop spans 13 amino acids. The ends were cut back, 2 bases at V and 8 bases at J, with 13 bases in the middle. The CDR3 loop is CASSFSGTRGYTF. The CDR3 nucleotides read TGCGCCAGCAGCTTTTCAGGGACGCGAGGCTACACCTTC.

The chain is built from TRBV5-4 and TRBJ2-1; 7 nucleotides align to TRBD1. Germline V gene data show CDR1 as SGHNT and CDR2 as YYREEE (reference sequence). This CDR3 contains 20 residues. V was clipped by 2 bases and J by 5 bases; unmatched bases: 22. The CDR3 nucleotides read TGTGCCAGCAGCTTAAATTTATGGGGGAACCGGAGACAGGGCCACAATGAGCAGTTCTTC. Translation gives CASSLNLWGNRRQGHNEQFF. The complete variable domain, with remaining parts taken from reference TRBV5-4 and TRBJ2-1, reads ETGVTQSPTHLIKTRGQQVTLRCSSQSGHNTVSWYQQALGQGPQFIFQYYREEENGRGNFPPRFSGLQFPNYSSELNVNALELDDSALYLCASSLNLWGNRRQGHNEQFFGPGTRLTVL.

This clone has just one count. V gene TRBV4-1 combines with J gene TRBJ1-1, with a possible D match to TRBD1 (6 bases). The germline CDR1 and CDR2 sequences are MGHRA and YSYEKL. CDR3 length equals 15 residues. V dropped 2 bases and J dropped 1 base, with 11 bases sitting between them. The CDR3 DNA reads TGCGCCAGCAGCCAACACTCGACAGGGAACACTGAAGCTTTCTTT. Translated: CASSQHSTGNTEAFF.

The V call is TRBV30, the J call TRBJ2-3, with 9 bases matching TRBD2. CDR1 is GTSNPN and CDR2 is SVGIG in the germline V gene (reference sequence). The CDR3 is made up of 13 amino acids. Losses at the gene ends were 4 bases for V and 3 bases for J; bases not matched to a gene: 2. CDR3 in amino acids: CAWTAGGTDTQYF. The CDR3 nucleotides are TGTGCCTGGACAGCGGGAGGTACAGATACGCAGTATTTT.

The V and J genes are TRBV5-1 and TRBJ1-1; D gene uncertain. The CDR3 runs to 15 residues. Trimming left V 0 bases short and J 1 base short, with 10 bases between. Germline values: CDR1 SGHRS, CDR2 YFSETQ. The CDR3 reads CASSLVGRKNTEAFF. The CDR3, as DNA: TGCGCCAGCAGCTTGGTAGGAAGGAAGAACACTGAAGCTTTCTTT.

This clone was seen a single time. The chain recombines TRBV5-6 with TRBJ2-1, with 12 bases that match TRBD2. The germline CDR1 and CDR2 sequences are SGHDT and YYEEEE. This CDR3 has 17 residues. V was clipped by 0 bases and J by 4 bases; unmatched bases: 5. CDR3: CASSLDGTSGFYNEQFF. The CDR3, as DNA: TGTGCCAGCAGCTTGGACGGGACTAGCGGGTTTTACAATGAGCAGTTCTTC.

V is TRBV1 and J is TRBJ2-2; the tabulated D call, TRBD1, remains unverified against the DNA. TRBV1 is a known pseudogene. CDR3 size: 16 residues. The DNA of the CDR3 is TGCACCAGCAGCCAAGATGGGGCGGCGAACACCGGGGAGCTGTTTTTT. It translates to CTSSQDGAANTGELFF.

V is TRBV6-5 and J is TRBJ2-7; tentatively, D is TRBD2 (5 bases). The CDR3 is 12 residues long. Between the trimmed V and J ends, which lost 10 bases and 3 bases, there was a span of 13 bases. CDR1 is MNHEY and CDR2 is SVGAGI in the germline V gene. The CDR3 reads CATRRGNYEQYF. The CDR3 region has the DNA TGTGCCACCCGTAGAGGGAACTACGAGCAGTACTTC.

The J gene is TRBJ2-5, the V gene TRBV30, with D perhaps assigned TRBD1 or TRBD2 (5 bases each). Germline CDR1 reads GTSNPN; CDR2 reads SVGIG (reference sequence). The CDR3 has 15 amino acids. The V end lost 0 bases, the J end lost 2 bases, and 13 bases lay between the germline ends. The CDR3 sequence is CAWSVLVGPQETQYF. In DNA, the CDR3 is TGTGCCTGGAGTGTACTAGTGGGACCGCAAGAGACCCAGTACTTC.

The chain carries TRBV7-6 and TRBJ2-5, with TRBD1 matching over 8 bases. Germline CDR1 reads SGHVS; CDR2 reads FNYEAQ. Losses at the gene ends were 2 bases for V and 3 bases for J; bases not matched to a gene: 2. This CDR3 has 14 residues. CDR3 bases: TGTGCCAGCAGCTTAACAGGGGGAAAAGAGACCCAGTACTTC. This gives the protein CASSLTGGKETQYF. Full variable domain (remainder filled in from reference TRBV7-6 and TRBJ2-5): GAGVSQSPRYKVTKRGQDVALRCDPISGHVSLYWYRQALGQGPEFLTYFNYEAQQDKSGLPNDRFSAERPEGSISTLTIQRTEQRDSAMYRCASSLTGGKETQYFGPGTRLLVL.

This clone was recorded once. The V gene is TRBV28, the J gene TRBJ2-5; 7 bases fit TRBD2. The V and J ends lost 7 bases and 5 bases, in that order; junction bases with no gene match: 7. Germline CDR1 is MDHEN and CDR2 is SYDVKM. This CDR3 is built from 13 residues. CDR3 in amino acids: CASKLIGGETQYF. CDR3 DNA: TGTGCCAGCAAGTTAATCGGGGGGGAGACCCAGTACTTC.

The V gene is TRBV11-3, the J gene TRBJ2-5, with 12 nucleotides matching TRBD1. V lost 0 bases and J lost 13; bases outside the gene matches: 12. CDR1 and CDR2 (germline): SGHNT, YENEEA. The CDR3 consists of 16 residues. In DNA form, the CDR3 reads TGTGCCAGCAGCTTAGATCCGGGACAGGGGGCTTTTCTTACGTACTTC. Translation gives CASSLDPGQGAFLTYF.

CDR3 bases: TGTGCCAGCAGTTTTTTGGGGCCTTACACCGGGGAGCTGTTTTTT. This encodes CASSFLGPYTGELFF. The chain combines TRBV28 with TRBJ2-2; a weak D match, TRBD1 (5 bases). Germline assignment: CDR1 MDHEN and CDR2 SYDVKM. Between the trimmed V and J ends, which lost 3 bases and 3 bases, there was a span of 11 bases. This CDR3 has 15 amino acids.

This sequence joins TRBV11-2 and TRBJ2-1; D may be TRBD2 (6 bases). The ends were cut back, 5 bases at V and 7 bases at J, with 18 bases in the middle. Germline V lookup: CDR1 SGHAT, CDR2 FQNNGV. The CDR3 has 15 residues. CDR3: CASSLDLGLLNEQFF. The DNA for the CDR3 is TGTGCCAGCAGCCTCGACCTGGGACTCCTAAATGAGCAGTTCTTC.

The gene calls are TRBV18 and TRBJ2-6; D ambiguous. There are 17 residues in the CDR3. Trimming stripped 3 bases from V and 0 bases from J, with 12 bases between. Germline V gives CDR1 KGHSH, CDR2 LQKENI. CDR3 nucleotides: TGTGCCAGCTCACCTCCCCTAAACTTCTCTGGGGCCAACGTCCTGACTTTC. Translation: CASSPPLNFSGANVLTF.

The genes are TRBV4-1 and TRBJ2-7; 11 nucleotides line up with TRBD2. The CDR3 contains 14 residues. J gave up 2 bases and V 4 bases, and 1 base lay outside the gene matches. Looked up from germline, CDR1 is MGHRA and CDR2 is YSYEKL. CDR3 in DNA: TGCGCCAGCAGCCTAGCGGGGGGGCCCTACGAGCAGTACTTC. This translates into CASSLAGGPYEQYF.

This clone was recorded only once. The chain combines TRBV11-1 with TRBJ2-1; no clear D gene. The CDR3 covers 16 residues. Looked up from germline, CDR1 is SGHAT and CDR2 is FQDESV (reference sequence). V shed 1 base and J shed 3 bases, with 13 bases lying between them. Here the CDR3 DNA reads TGTGCCAGCAGCTTAGTACGAGGTAATGGCTACAATGAGCAGTTCTTC. It codes for CASSLVRGNGYNEQFF.

The CDR3 coding sequence is TGTGCCAGCAGCGTCGAACAAGGCACAGATACGCAGTATTTT. Amino acid sequence: CASSVEQGTDTQYF. The chain links TRBV2 to TRBJ2-3; D remains ambiguous. V lost 6 bases to trimming and J lost 1 base, with 11 bases between them. Germline CDR1 is SNHLY and CDR2 is FYNNEI. The CDR3 has 14 residues.

The rearrangement joins TRBV6-1 to TRBJ1-1; D is perhaps TRBD1 (6 bases). Per germline, CDR1 MNHNS and CDR2 SASEGT. Trimming took off 3 bases at V and 3 bases at J, with 17 bases between the two ends. The CDR3 is made up of 16 amino acids. In nucleotides, the CDR3 is TGTGCCAGCAGTGACCAAATACAGGGCCGGGACACTGAAGCTTTCTTT. Encoded protein: CASSDQIQGRDTEAFF.

The rearrangement uses TRBV5-1 and TRBJ1-5; D ambiguous. The V gene's germline CDR1 is SGHRS and CDR2 YFSETQ. The CDR3 length is 14 residues. Trimming removed 2 bases at V and 3 bases at J, with 9 bases between. The CDR3 region is CASSLGQFNQPQHF. CDR3 bases: TGCGCCAGCAGCTTAGGGCAGTTCAATCAGCCCCAGCATTTT.

The chain recombines TRBV5-1 with TRBJ2-4; D is uncertain. From germline, CDR1 is SGHRS and CDR2 YFSETQ. Deletions cut 1 base from V and 6 bases from J, with 17 bases between. The CDR3 spans 16 residues. CDR3: CASSLMATASTNIQYF. In nucleotides, the CDR3 is TGCGCCAGCAGCTTGATGGCCACGGCGTCGACAAACATTCAGTACTTC. Using reference TRBV5-1 and TRBJ2-4 for the parts outside the CDR3, the full variable domain is KAGVTQTPRYLIKTRGQQVTLSCSPISGHRSVSWYQQTPGQGLQFLFEYFSETQRNKGNFPGRFSGRQFSNSRSEMNVSTLELGDSALYLCASSLMATASTNIQYFGAGTRLSVL.

The chain is built from TRBV28 and TRBJ2-7, with a tentative D call TRBD2 (5 bases). CDR1 and CDR2 from the germline V gene are MDHEN and SYDVKM. The CDR3 contains 15 residues. V lost 4 bases to trimming and J lost 0 bases, with 13 bases between them. The CDR3 loop is CASSYSAMSSYEQYF. As DNA, the CDR3 is TGTGCCAGCAGTTATAGCGCCATGAGCTCCTACGAGCAGTACTTC.

The genes are TRBV11-2 and TRBJ2-7; 8 nucleotides align to TRBD2. CDR3 size: 15 residues. Germline V CDR1 and CDR2: SGHAT, FQNNGV. Trimming at V came to 1 base and at J to 3 bases, leaving 5 bases not matched to a gene. CDR3 loop: CASSLAAGVYYEQYF. In DNA form, the CDR3 reads TGTGCCAGCAGCTTAGCAGCGGGGGTTTACTACGAGCAGTACTTC.

The sample holds a few counts of this clone. The rearrangement joins TRBV10-3 to TRBJ2-7; D is ambiguous. Germline CDR1 ENHRY, CDR2 SYGVKD. This CDR3 region has 12 residues. The V end was cut by 4 bases, the J end by 5 bases, with 9 bases between. CDR3 region: CAISGSSDEQYF. The DNA for the CDR3 is TGTGCCATCAGTGGGTCGAGCGACGAGCAGTACTTC.

This clone was observed a few times. V usage is TRBV29-1 and J usage is TRBJ2-3; 14 nucleotides line up with TRBD2. Looked up from germline, CDR1 is SQVTM and CDR2 is ANQGSEA. V was clipped by 4 bases and J by 3 bases; unmatched bases: 6. The CDR3 extends over 16 amino acids. DNA of the CDR3: TGCAGCGTTGGAGGGACTAGCGGGAGCGGTACAGATACGCAGTATTTT. Its translation: CSVGGTSGSGTDTQYF.

V gene TRBV6-4 combines with J gene TRBJ2-3; D remains unclear. Trimming cost V 3 bases and J 5 bases, with 9 bases left between them. Germline V gene sequence: CDR1 MRHNA, CDR2 SNTAGT. This CDR3 contains 13 residues. In nucleotides, the CDR3 is TGTGCCAGCAGTGATGGGCCTGGAGATACGCAGTATTTT. Amino acid sequence: CASSDGPGDTQYF.

This clone was seen only a few times. The chain is built from TRBV12-2 and TRBJ2-7; TRBD1 is the table's D call, not checked against the DNA. TRBV12-2 is recorded as a pseudogene. The CDR3 covers 12 residues. The CDR3 nucleotides are TGTGCAAGTCGCCCGAGAGACATCGAGCAGTACTTC. Translated: CASRPRDIEQYF.

V usage is TRBV11-2 and J usage is TRBJ1-2, with D possibly TRBD1 on 5 matching bases. CDR1 is SGHAT and CDR2 is FQNNGV in the germline V gene. V was shortened by 0 bases and J by 4 bases, with 12 bases between the two germline ends. This CDR3 contains 15 residues. CDR3 nucleotides: TGTGCCAGCAGCTTAGAGGGGCTTGGGGGCTATGGCTACACCTTC. Amino acid sequence: CASSLEGLGGYGYTF.

This clone was counted a single time. The J gene is TRBJ1-2, the V gene TRBV10-1, with D possibly matching TRBD1 (6 bases). CDR3 length: 13 residues. With 3 bases removed from V and 6 bases from J, the gap between germline ends came to 11 bases. Germline-derived CDR1 and CDR2 are WNHNN and SYGVQD (reference sequence). The DNA for the CDR3 is TGCGCCAGCAGTGAATCACAGGGTCATGGCTACACCTTC. Its protein is CASSESQGHGYTF.